The rows below give T cell receptor beta chains drawn from one sample of a study of CD8+CD57+ T cells in acquired aplastic anemia. TCRdb analysed the reads with MiXCR anew, one entry per CDR3 protein. The sample contains 95,000 to 150,000 distinct CDR3 sequences, approximately 61% of which appear only once. Specimen: sorted CD4+, CD8+, or CD8+CD57+ T cells (not recorded which) from PBMCs. These TCRs come from a human donor with aplastic anemia. CDR3s include the opening cysteine and the closing phenylalanine or tryptophan.

TRBV7-8,TRBJ2-5,CASSATGQERTQYF
TRBV20-1,TRBJ2-7,CSARRGAYEQYF
TRBV12-3/TRBV12-4,TRBJ1-2,CASSHGRIYGYTF
TRBV2,TRBJ2-2,CASSERHSSGELFF
TRBV5-6,TRBJ1-6,CASSLRQGYSPLHF
TRBV2,TRBJ2-7,CAGGRLAGEDEQYF
TRBV5-4,TRBJ1-6,CASSSYAAGGSSPLHF
TRBV7-9,TRBJ2-2,CASRAPVGELFF
TRBV19,TRBJ1-5,CASSRGAGGNQPQHF
TRBV2,TRBJ1-6,CASRQGGPRSPLHF
TRBV20-1,TRBJ2-7,CSAREIERFSGAGAYEQYF
TRBV6-2/TRBV6-3,TRBJ1-1,CASSWDRNTEAFF
TRBV5-6,TRBJ2-5,CASSPGGTGSRETQYF
TRBV13,TRBJ2-3,CASSLRQGLTDTQYF
TRBV9,TRBJ2-7,CASRASSSYEQYF
TRBV3-1,TRBJ2-1,CASSLSGRAYNEQFF
TRBV5-5,TRBJ2-6,CASSLVGRPGANVLTF
TRBV12-3/TRBV12-4,TRBJ1-2,CASRTWDRVINYGYTF
TRBV9,TRBJ2-1,CASGGSNEQFF
TRBV6-5,TRBJ1-6,CASSSALRDSHNSPLHF
TRBV10-3,TRBJ2-2,CAISPGQGLSGELFF
TRBV20-1,TRBJ1-1,CSAAPEGAPMNTEAFF
TRBV11-2,TRBJ2-7,CASSLDQDRGQPYEQYF
TRBV7-9,TRBJ2-5,CASSLPSGETQYF
TRBV28,TRBJ2-4,CASRPIGSAKNIQYF
TRBV7-8,TRBJ2-2,CASNTGHPNTGELSF
TRBV11-2,TRBJ2-1,CASSLESGRAEQFF
TRBV9,TRBJ2-3,CASSVAQRTDTQYF
TRBV25-1,TRBJ1-2,CASSVNYGYTF
TRBV20-1,TRBJ2-7,CSAREVQGYEQYF
TRBV25-1,TRBJ2-2,CASSEGDPSTGELFF
TRBV12-3/TRBV12-4,TRBJ1-4,CASRLTVRGSNEKLFF
TRBV25-1,TRBJ1-1,CASSEPLGRQHTEAFF
TRBV10-3,TRBJ2-3,CASVAGTSGGGDTQYF